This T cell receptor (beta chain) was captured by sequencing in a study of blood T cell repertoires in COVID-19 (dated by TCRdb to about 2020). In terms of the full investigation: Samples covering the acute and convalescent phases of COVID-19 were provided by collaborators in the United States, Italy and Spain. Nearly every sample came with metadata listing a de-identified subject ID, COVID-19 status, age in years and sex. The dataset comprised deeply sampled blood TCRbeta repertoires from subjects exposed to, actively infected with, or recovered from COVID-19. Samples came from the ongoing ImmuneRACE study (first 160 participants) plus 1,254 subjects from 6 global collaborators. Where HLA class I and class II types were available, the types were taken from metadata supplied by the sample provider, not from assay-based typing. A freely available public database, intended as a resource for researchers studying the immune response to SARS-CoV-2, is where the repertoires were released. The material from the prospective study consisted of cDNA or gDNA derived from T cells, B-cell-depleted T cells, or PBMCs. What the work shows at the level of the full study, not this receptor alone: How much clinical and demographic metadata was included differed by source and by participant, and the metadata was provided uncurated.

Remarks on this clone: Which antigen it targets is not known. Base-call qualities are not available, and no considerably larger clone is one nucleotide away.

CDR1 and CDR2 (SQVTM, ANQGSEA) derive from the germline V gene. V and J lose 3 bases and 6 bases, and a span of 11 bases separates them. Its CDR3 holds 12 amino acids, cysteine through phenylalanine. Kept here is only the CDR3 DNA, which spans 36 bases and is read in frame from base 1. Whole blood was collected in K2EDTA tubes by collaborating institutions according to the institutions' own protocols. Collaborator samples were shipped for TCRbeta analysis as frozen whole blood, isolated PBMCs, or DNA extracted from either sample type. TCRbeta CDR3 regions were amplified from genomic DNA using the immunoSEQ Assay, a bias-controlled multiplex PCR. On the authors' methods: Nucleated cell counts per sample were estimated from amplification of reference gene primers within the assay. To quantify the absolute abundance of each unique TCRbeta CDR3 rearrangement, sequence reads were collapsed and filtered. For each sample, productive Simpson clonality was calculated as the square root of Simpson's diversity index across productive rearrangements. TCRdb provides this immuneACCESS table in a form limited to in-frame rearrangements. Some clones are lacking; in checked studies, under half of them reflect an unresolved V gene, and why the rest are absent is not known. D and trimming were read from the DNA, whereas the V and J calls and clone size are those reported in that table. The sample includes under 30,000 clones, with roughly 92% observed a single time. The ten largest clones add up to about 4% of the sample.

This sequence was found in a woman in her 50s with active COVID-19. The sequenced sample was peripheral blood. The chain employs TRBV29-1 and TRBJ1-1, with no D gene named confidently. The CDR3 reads CSVDAVRAEAFF. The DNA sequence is TGCAGCGTTGACGCCGTGAGGGCTGAAGCTTTCTTT.